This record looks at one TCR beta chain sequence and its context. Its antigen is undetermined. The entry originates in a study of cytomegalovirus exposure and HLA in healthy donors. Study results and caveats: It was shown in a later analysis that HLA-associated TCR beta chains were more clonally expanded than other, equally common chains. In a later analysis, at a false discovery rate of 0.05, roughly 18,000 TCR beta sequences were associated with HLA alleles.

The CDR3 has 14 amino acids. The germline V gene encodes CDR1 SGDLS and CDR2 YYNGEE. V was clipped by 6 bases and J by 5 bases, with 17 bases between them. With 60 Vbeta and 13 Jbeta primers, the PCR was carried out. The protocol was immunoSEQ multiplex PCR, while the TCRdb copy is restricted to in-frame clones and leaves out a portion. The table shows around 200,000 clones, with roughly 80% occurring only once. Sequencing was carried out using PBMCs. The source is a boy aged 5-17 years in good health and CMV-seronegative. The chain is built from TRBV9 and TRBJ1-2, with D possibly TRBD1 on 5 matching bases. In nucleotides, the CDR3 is TGTGCCAGCACGTTGGGGCCGGGCTATTATGGCTACACCTTC. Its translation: CASTLGPGYYGYTF.